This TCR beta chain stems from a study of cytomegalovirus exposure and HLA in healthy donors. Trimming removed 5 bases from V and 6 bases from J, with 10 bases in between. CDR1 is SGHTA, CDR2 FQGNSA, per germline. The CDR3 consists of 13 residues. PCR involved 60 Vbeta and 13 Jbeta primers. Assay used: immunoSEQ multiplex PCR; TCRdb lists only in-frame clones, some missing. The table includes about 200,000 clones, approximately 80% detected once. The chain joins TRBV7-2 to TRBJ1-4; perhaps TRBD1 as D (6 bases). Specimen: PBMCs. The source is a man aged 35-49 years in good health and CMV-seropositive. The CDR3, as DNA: TGTGCCAGCAGCGTACAGGGCCATGAAAAACTGTTTTTT. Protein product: CASSVQGHEKLFF.